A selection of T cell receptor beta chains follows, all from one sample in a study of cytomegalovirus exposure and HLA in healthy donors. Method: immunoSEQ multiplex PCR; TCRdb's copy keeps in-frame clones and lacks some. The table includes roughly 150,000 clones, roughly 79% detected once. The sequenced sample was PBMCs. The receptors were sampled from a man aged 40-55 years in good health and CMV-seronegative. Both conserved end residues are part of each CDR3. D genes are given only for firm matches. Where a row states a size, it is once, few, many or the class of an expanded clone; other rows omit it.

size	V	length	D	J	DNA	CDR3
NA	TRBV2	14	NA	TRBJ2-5	TGTGCCAGCAGTGAAACAGGGTACCAAGAGACCCAGTACTTC	CASSETGYQETQYF
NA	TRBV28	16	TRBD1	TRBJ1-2	TGTGCCAGCAGTCCCCCCTTCGGGACAGGCAATAAAGGCTACACCTTC	CASSPPFGTGNKGYTF
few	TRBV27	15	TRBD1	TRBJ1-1	TGTGCCAGCAGTCTCTCCGGGACAGGGGGCGAGGAGCCGTTCTTT	CASSLSGTGGEEPFF
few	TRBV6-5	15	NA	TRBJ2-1	TGTGCCAGCAGTTACGACTCGAGCTCCTACAATGAGCAGTTCTTC	CASSYDSSSYNEQFF
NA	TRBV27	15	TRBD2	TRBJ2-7	TGTGCCAGCAGTTTGGGGACTAGCGGGGGCTACGAGCAGTACTTC	CASSLGTSGGYEQYF
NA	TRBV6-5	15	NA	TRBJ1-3	TGTGCCAGCAGGGCCAAACCCTTCTCTGGAAACACCATATATTTT	CASRAKPFSGNTIYF
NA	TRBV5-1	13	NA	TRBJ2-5	TGCGCCAGCAGCTTAGGGGCCCAAGAGACCCAGTACTTC	CASSLGAQETQYF
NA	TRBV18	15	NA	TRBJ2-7	TGTGCCAGCTCACCACTAACAGCCCTCTCCTACGAGCAGTACTTC	CASSPLTALSYEQYF
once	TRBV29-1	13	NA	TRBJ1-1	TGCAGCGTTGAAGTCCGTCGGAACACTGAAGCTTTCTTT	CSVEVRRNTEAFF
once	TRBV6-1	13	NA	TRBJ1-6	TGTGCCAGCGAGACAGCTGATAATTCACCCCTCCACTTT	CASETADNSPLHF
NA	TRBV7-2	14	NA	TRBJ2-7	TGTGCCAGCAGCCCTCAGGGGGGTAGCAACGAGCAGTACTTC	CASSPQGGSNEQYF
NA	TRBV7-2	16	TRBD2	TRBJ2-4	TGTGCCAGCAGCTTACGGGGGGGTAGCGGCCAAAACAGTCAGTACTTC	CASSLRGGSGQNSQYF
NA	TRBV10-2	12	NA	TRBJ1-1	TGCGCCAGCACTACGACCAGGGGAGAAGCTTTCTTT	CASTTTRGEAFF
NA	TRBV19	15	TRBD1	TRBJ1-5	TGTGCCAGTAGTACCGGACAGGGGACTGAGCAGCCCCAGCATTTT	CASSTGQGTEQPQHF
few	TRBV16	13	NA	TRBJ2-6	TGTGCCAGCAGCCCCTCGGGGGCCAACGTCCTGACTTTC	CASSPSGANVLTF
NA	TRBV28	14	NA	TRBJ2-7	TGTGCCAGCAGTTTTCAGGGGACGCCCTACGAGCAGTACTTC	CASSFQGTPYEQYF
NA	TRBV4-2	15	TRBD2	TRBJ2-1	TGTGCCAGCAGCCGAGGGACTAGCGGAGCTAATGAGCAGTTCTTC	CASSRGTSGANEQFF
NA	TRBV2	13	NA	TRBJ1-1	TGTGCCAGCGGAGGACGGTCGAACACTGAAGCTTTCTTT	CASGGRSNTEAFF
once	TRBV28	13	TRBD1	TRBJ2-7	TGTGCCAGCAGTCCCGGACAGGGGTACGAGCAGTACTTC	CASSPGQGYEQYF
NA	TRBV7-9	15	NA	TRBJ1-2	TGTTCCAGCAGCCCCATTGTACTGAGGGAGGCTGGCTACACCTTC	CSSSPIVLREAGYTF
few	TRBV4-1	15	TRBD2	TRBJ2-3	TGCGCCAGCAGCCAAGCCCAGGGGACCGGCGGGAGGAAGTATTTT	CASSQAQGTGGRKYF
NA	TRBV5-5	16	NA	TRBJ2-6	TGTGCCAGCAGCCTGGGATTCCACACCGGGGCCAACGTCCTGACTTTC	CASSLGFHTGANVLTF
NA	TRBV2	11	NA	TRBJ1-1	TGTGCCAGCAGCCTGAGGCCTGAAGCTTTCTTT	CASSLRPEAFF
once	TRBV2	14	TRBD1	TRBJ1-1	TGTGCCAGCAGTTCCAGGGGGATATTGACTGAAGCTTTCTTT	CASSSRGILTEAFF
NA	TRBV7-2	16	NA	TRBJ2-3	TGTGCCAGCAGCTCCCGAGTAGCGCTAAGCACAGATACGCAGTATTTT	CASSSRVALSTDTQYF
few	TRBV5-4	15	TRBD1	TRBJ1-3	TGTGCCAGCAGCTCCTTGGACAGGGGGCCGAACACCATATATTTT	CASSSLDRGPNTIYF
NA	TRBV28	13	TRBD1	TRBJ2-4	TGTGCCAGCAGTTTAGTGGACAGGGGGCGTCAGTACTTC	CASSLVDRGRQYF
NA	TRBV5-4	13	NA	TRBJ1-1	TGTGCCAGCAGCTTGGCCGGGGTGGCGAACGCTTTCTTT	CASSLAGVANAFF
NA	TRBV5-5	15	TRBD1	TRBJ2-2	TGTGCCAGCAGCTTCCAGGGACAGGGTCGGGGGGAGCTGTTTTTT	CASSFQGQGRGELFF
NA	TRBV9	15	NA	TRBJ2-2	TGTGCCAGCAGCGACGACGGGGGAAACACCGGGGAGCTGTTTTTT	CASSDDGGNTGELFF
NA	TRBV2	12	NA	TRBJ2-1	TGTGCCAGCTCCGTCGGCTACAATGAGCAGTTCTTC	CASSVGYNEQFF
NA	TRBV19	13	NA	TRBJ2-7	TGTGCCAGTAGCCCGGCGAGGACCTACGAGCAGTACTTC	CASSPARTYEQYF
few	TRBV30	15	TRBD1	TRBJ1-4	TGTGCCTCAAGCAAACGGGGACAGTTTAATGAAAAACTGTTTTTT	CASSKRGQFNEKLFF
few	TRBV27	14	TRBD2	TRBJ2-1	TGTGCCAGCATTACGACTAGCGGCTACAATGAGCAGTTCTTC	CASITTSGYNEQFF
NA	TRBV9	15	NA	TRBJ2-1	TGTGCCAGCAGCCTAGAACCCTCTGGGGCCAATGAGCAGTTCTTC	CASSLEPSGANEQFF
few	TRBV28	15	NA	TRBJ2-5	TGTGCCAGCAGCCCCTCGGGGAGACGGGGAGAGACCCAGTACTTC	CASSPSGRRGETQYF
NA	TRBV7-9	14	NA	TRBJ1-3	TGTGCCAGCAGCTTACCTGAGGCGGGAAACACCATATATTTT	CASSLPEAGNTIYF
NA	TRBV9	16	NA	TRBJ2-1	TGTGCCAGCAGCCCACGGACAGTAGAACGGGACAATGAGCAGTTCTTC	CASSPRTVERDNEQFF
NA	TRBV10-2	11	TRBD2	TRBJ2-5	TGCGCCAGCGGGGGGGTACTCGAACAGTACTTC	CASGGVLEQYF
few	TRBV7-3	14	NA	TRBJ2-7	TGTGCCAGCAGCCAGGCAGGTAGCGGCTACGAGCAGTACTTC	CASSQAGSGYEQYF
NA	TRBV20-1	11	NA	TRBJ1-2	TGCAGTCCCGCCTATAACTATGGCTACACCTTC	CSPAYNYGYTF
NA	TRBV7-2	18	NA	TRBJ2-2	TGTGCCAGCAGCCCCGTCCCGGGACAAACGGGTAACACCGGGGAGCTGTTTTTT	CASSPVPGQTGNTGELFF
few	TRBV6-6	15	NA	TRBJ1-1	TGTGCCAGCAGTTACCAGGAGGCGGCGAACACTGAAGCTTTCTTT	CASSYQEAANTEAFF
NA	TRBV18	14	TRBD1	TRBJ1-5	TGTGCCAGCTCACCCGACAGGGGGCATCAGCCCCAGCATTTT	CASSPDRGHQPQHF
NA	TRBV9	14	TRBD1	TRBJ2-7	TGTGCCAGCAGCGTAGCGTCCCGACAGGGCGAGCAGTACTTC	CASSVASRQGEQYF
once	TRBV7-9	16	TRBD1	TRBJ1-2	TGTGCCAGCAGCTACACAGGGGAAAGAGCTAACTATGGCTACACCTTC	CASSYTGERANYGYTF
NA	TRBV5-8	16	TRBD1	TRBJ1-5	TGTGCCAGCAGCTTGGGCAGGGGGTTCGGCAATCAGCCCCAGCATTTT	CASSLGRGFGNQPQHF
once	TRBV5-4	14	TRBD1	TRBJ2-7	TGTGCCAGCAGTCACGGGACAGGTCGCTACGAGCAGTACTTC	CASSHGTGRYEQYF
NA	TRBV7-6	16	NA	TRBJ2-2	TGTGCCAGCAGCGGACCAGGGGTGATGGACACCGGGGAGCTGTTTTTT	CASSGPGVMDTGELFF
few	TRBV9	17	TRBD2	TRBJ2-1	TGTGCCAGCAGCCCATCGGGGGGTAGCGGGAGTTACAATGAGCAGTTCTTC	CASSPSGGSGSYNEQFF
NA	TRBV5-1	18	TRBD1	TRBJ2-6	TGCGCCAGCAGCCCGACAGGGACCATGGGCTCTGGGGCCAACGGCCTGACTTTC	CASSPTGTMGSGANGLTF
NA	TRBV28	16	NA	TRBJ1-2	TGTGCCAGCAGTTTATTACCCCACCGGGTTAACTATGGCTACACCTTC	CASSLLPHRVNYGYTF
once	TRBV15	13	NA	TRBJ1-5	TGTGCCACCAGCAGGAGTAGCAATCAGCCCCAGCATTTT	CATSRSSNQPQHF
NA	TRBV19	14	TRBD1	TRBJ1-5	TGTGCCAGTAGTATGTTACAGGGGAATCAGCCCCAGCATTTT	CASSMLQGNQPQHF
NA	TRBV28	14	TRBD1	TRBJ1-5	TGTGCCAGCAGTCAAGGGACAGGGTATCAGCCCCAGCATTTT	CASSQGTGYQPQHF
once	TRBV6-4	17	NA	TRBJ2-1	TGTGCCAGCTCCTTAACTCGGGGGACTAGGAGGGGGCATGAGCAGTTCTTC	CASSLTRGTRRGHEQFF
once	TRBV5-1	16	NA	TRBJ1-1	TGCGCCAGCAGCTTTATGTCCCAGGGAATGAACACTGAAGCTTTCTTT	CASSFMSQGMNTEAFF
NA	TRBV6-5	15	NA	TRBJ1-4	TGTGCCAGCCGAAAGCGTACGGGGGTAAATGAAAAACTGTTTTTT	CASRKRTGVNEKLFF